These T cell receptor beta chains were read from a single sample in a study of cytomegalovirus exposure and HLA in healthy donors. Repertoires were generated with immunoSEQ multiplex PCR, while TCRdb's copy carries only in-frame clones and drops some. The sample lists about 160,000 clones, 60% to 80% occurring once. Sample: PBMCs. These receptors came from a man between 18 and 29 years old in good health and CMV-seropositive. CDR3s include the opening cysteine and the closing phenylalanine or tryptophan. The order of the fields is D gene, V gene, clone size, J gene, CDR3 protein, CDR3 DNA. A D gene is named only where the DNA matches it firmly. For some rows the clone size is stated as once, few or many, or as a class when expanded; others skip it.

TRBD2,TRBV4-2,few,TRBJ2-2,CASSPRGGGAVGELFF,TGTGCCAGCAGCCCCCGCGGCGGGGGGGCCGTCGGGGAGCTGTTTTTT
TRBD1,TRBV5-1,-,TRBJ1-2,CASSSGGTGLANYGYTF,TGCGCCAGCAGCTCCGGGGGGACAGGTTTGGCTAACTATGGCTACACCTTC
-,TRBV5-1,-,TRBJ1-4,CASSLVAEGEKLFF,TGCGCCAGCAGCTTGGTCGCGGAAGGTGAAAAACTGTTTTTT
-,TRBV6-1,-,TRBJ2-6,CASSPGAGANVLTF,TGTGCCAGCAGCCCCGGGGCTGGGGCCAACGTCCTGACTTTC
-,TRBV6-6,-,TRBJ2-3,CASSYQTDTQYF,TGTGCCAGCAGTTACCAGACAGATACGCAGTATTTT
TRBD1,TRBV19,-,TRBJ1-2,CASKPGQGEWGYGYTF,TGTGCCAGTAAACCGGGACAGGGGGAATGGGGCTATGGCTACACCTTC
TRBD2,TRBV9,-,TRBJ2-2,CASSLRTSGRTVADTGELFF,TGTGCCAGCAGCCTCAGGACTAGCGGGAGAACAGTTGCGGACACCGGGGAGCTGTTTTTT
TRBD2,TRBV7-9,few,TRBJ2-3,CASSLGTGGATDTQYF,TGTGCCAGCAGCTTAGGGACGGGAGGGGCGACAGATACGCAGTATTTT
-,TRBV11-1,-,TRBJ1-1,CASSLAGGVDEAFF,TGTGCCAGCAGCTTAGCCGGAGGGGTAGACGAAGCTTTCTTT
-,TRBV11-3,once,TRBJ2-5,CASSWGGLGETQYF,TGTGCCAGCAGCTGGGGAGGCCTCGGGGAGACCCAGTACTTC
-,TRBV27,-,TRBJ1-2,CASSPVNRYGYTF,TGTGCCAGCTCCCCAGTAAACCGCTATGGCTACACCTTC
-,TRBV6-5,-,TRBJ1-2,CASSPNREGHYGYTF,TGTGCCAGCTCCCCCAACAGGGAGGGTCACTATGGCTACACCTTC
TRBD2,TRBV5-6,once,TRBJ2-3,CASSLTGTSGRTDTQYF,TGTGCCAGCAGCCTGACCGGGACTAGCGGGAGGACAGATACGCAGTATTTT
-,TRBV6-1,-,TRBJ1-1,CASSAGNTEAFF,TGTGCCAGCAGTGCAGGGAACACTGAAGCTTTCTTT
-,TRBV7-6,-,TRBJ1-2,CASSLITGSGGYTF,TGTGCCAGCAGCTTAATAACAGGTTCGGGCGGCTACACCTTC
-,TRBV10-2,-,TRBJ1-1,CASSESTGPNTEAFF,TGCGCCAGCAGTGAGTCAACAGGGCCGAACACTGAAGCTTTCTTT
TRBD2,TRBV7-9,-,TRBJ2-3,CASSLAPTLAGADTQYF,TGTGCCAGCAGCTTAGCGCCGACACTAGCGGGGGCAGATACGCAGTATTTT
-,TRBV7-8,-,TRBJ2-1,CASSLNVGSLEQFF,TGTGCCAGCAGCTTAAATGTCGGGAGCCTTGAGCAGTTCTTC
TRBD1,TRBV19,-,TRBJ1-1,CASSSSGTGNTEAFF,TGTGCCAGTAGTTCCTCGGGGACAGGGAACACTGAAGCTTTCTTT
-,TRBV7-9,-,TRBJ1-5,CASSLVDQPQHF,TGTGCCAGCAGCTTGGTAGATCAGCCCCAGCATTTT
TRBD1,TRBV5-1,-,TRBJ1-2,CASSRQGIDYGYTF,TGCGCCAGCAGTAGACAGGGGATCGACTATGGCTACACCTTC
TRBD1,TRBV9,-,TRBJ1-1,CASSGSRDRTEAFF,TGTGCCAGCAGCGGATCCCGGGACAGGACTGAAGCTTTCTTT
-,TRBV6-6,few,TRBJ1-1,CASSPNRGRDTEAFF,TGTGCCAGCAGTCCCAACCGAGGGCGGGACACTGAAGCTTTCTTT
-,TRBV5-8,-,TRBJ1-1,CASSYRTAVPEAFF,TGTGCCAGCAGCTACCGGACAGCCGTCCCTGAAGCTTTCTTT
-,TRBV7-3,-,TRBJ2-1,CASSPTYRDNEQFF,TGTGCCAGCAGCCCTACGTACAGGGATAATGAGCAGTTCTTC
TRBD1,TRBV5-1,-,TRBJ1-2,CASSLGDWDSYGYTF,TGCGCCAGCAGCTTGGGGGACTGGGACAGCTATGGCTACACCTTC
-,TRBV5-5,few,TRBJ1-2,CASSLNPDNYGYTF,TGTGCCAGCAGCTTGAACCCAGATAACTATGGCTACACCTTC